This T cell receptor (beta chain) was recorded in a study of cytomegalovirus exposure and HLA in healthy donors. Study-level findings and limits: Presence/absence analyses supposed approximately even sequencing depth among donors.

Primers: 60 Vbeta forward and 13 Jbeta reverse. The data were produced by immunoSEQ multiplex PCR, yet TCRdb's version contains in-frame clones alone and is incomplete. Of about 98,000 clones listed, around 72% were seen once; the top ten hold 1.8%. V lost 5 bases to trimming and J lost 7 bases, with 30 bases between them. CDR1 and CDR2 from the germline V gene are MDHEN and SYDVKM. This CDR3 has 18 amino acids. A remark on this clone: Its specificity is unknown.

Healthy people donating bone marrow made up the donors. The chain recombines TRBV28 with TRBJ2-7; D possibly corresponds to TRBD1 (6 bases). The material sequenced was PBMCs. The receptor comes from a male donor in good health and CMV-seronegative. The CDR3 bases are TGTGCCAGCAGTCCCCCCCCTCTTGGGGTGTTGGGGGCTTTGGAGCAGTACTTC. Protein sequence: CASSPPPLGVLGALEQYF.